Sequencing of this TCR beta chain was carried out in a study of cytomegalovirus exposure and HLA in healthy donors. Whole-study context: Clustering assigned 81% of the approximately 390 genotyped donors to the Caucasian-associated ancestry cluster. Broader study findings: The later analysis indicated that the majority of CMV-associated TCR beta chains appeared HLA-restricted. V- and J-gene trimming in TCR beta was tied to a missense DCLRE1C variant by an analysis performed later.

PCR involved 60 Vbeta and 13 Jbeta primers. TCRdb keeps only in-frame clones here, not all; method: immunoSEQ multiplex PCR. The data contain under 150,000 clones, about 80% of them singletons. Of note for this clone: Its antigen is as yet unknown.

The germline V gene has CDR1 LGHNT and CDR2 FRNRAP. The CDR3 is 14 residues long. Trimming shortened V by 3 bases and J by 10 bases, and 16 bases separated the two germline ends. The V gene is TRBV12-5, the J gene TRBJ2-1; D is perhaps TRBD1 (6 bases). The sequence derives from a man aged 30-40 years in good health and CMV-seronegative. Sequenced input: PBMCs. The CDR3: CASGFGNRDLEQFF. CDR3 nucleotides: TGTGCTAGTGGTTTCGGTAACAGGGACCTGGAGCAGTTCTTC.